The 11 T cell receptor beta chains listed next were all sequenced from one sample in a study of CD8+CD57+ T cells in acquired aplastic anemia. Genomic DNA constituted the template upon which TCR beta VDJ and CDR3 profiling was performed. TCRdb re-called the reads through MiXCR, storing one row per CDR3 protein. Of tens of thousands of distinct CDR3 sequences listed, about half are singletons. Specimen: sorted CD4+, CD8+, or CD8+CD57+ T cells (not recorded which) from PBMCs. Source of these receptors: a human donor in good health, serving as a control.

J is TRBJ2-2 and V is TRBV25-1; D is perhaps TRBD2 (5 bases). V was clipped by 5 bases and J by 4 bases, with 11 bases between them. Germline CDR1 MGHDK, CDR2 SYGVNS. CDR3 length equals 14 residues. The CDR3 loop is CASSNAGSTGELFF. In DNA form, the CDR3 reads TGTGCCAGCAGTAATGCGGGCAGCACCGGGGAGCTGTTTTTT.

This clonotype was recorded many times. The chain combines TRBV6-5 with TRBJ1-6; 7 nucleotides align to TRBD1. Per germline, CDR1 MNHEY and CDR2 SVGAGI. This CDR3 is built from 14 residues. The V gene end was trimmed by 6 bases and the J gene end by 8 bases; junction bases not matched to a gene: 7. The CDR3 protein is CASSSGQSYSPLHF. CDR3 in DNA: TGTGCCAGCAGCTCGGGACAGTCGTATTCACCCCTCCACTTT.

V is TRBV2 and J is TRBJ2-1; D unclear. CDR1 is SNHLY, CDR2 FYNNEI, per germline. The CDR3 extends over 13 amino acids. V was trimmed by 3 bases and J by 7 bases, leaving 10 bases between them. CDR3 amino acids: CASSEHSENEQFF. DNA of the CDR3: TGTGCCAGCAGTGAGCACAGTGAGAATGAGCAGTTCTTC.

This clonotype was picked up many times. The chain combines TRBV12-5 with TRBJ2-7, with TRBD1 matching over 8 bases. The V gene end was trimmed by 7 bases and the J gene end by 3 bases; junction bases not matched to a gene: 11. The CDR3 spans 15 residues. Germline assignment: CDR1 LGHNT and CDR2 FRNRAP. CDR3 amino acids: CASASPGQGIYEQYF. DNA for the CDR3: TGTGCTAGTGCTTCCCCCGGACAGGGTATCTACGAGCAGTACTTC.

This clonotype was observed many times. This rearrangement joins TRBV10-3 to TRBJ1-1, with D perhaps TRBD1 (5 bases). Per the germline V gene, CDR1 is ENHRY and CDR2 is SYGVKD. The V end lost 7 bases, the J end lost 1 base, and 19 bases lay between the germline ends. CDR3 length equals 16 residues. This chain's CDR3 is CAITSIRGTPNTEAFF. CDR3 DNA: TGTGCCATCACTTCAATAAGAGGGACCCCGAACACTGAAGCTTTCTTT.

This clonotype showed up many times. The genes are TRBV7-9 and TRBJ1-6; D unresolved. Germline CDR1 SEHNR, CDR2 FQNEAQ (reference sequence). Trimming shortened V by 3 bases and J by 7 bases, and 13 bases separated the two germline ends. The CDR3 totals 15 residues. The CDR3 is CASSFPPVGNSPLHF. The CDR3 region has the DNA TGTGCCAGCAGCTTTCCTCCAGTTGGGAATTCACCCCTCCACTTT.

As concerns this clonotype: A read error may account for a junction end that differs from germline. The CDR3 DNA reads as TGTGCCAGCAGCCCGGGACTAGCGGGGGGCGAGCGGTACTTC. Translating it yields CASSPGLAGGERYF. This chain connects TRBV7-9 to TRBJ2-7, with 15 nucleotides matching TRBD2. Germline V gives CDR1 SEHNR, CDR2 FQNEAQ (reference sequence). The CDR3 runs 14 residues.

This sequence joins TRBV24-1 and TRBJ1-1; unclear D gene. CDR3 length: 14 amino acids. V lost 2 bases, J lost 0 bases, and 6 bases lay in between. Germline V gene data show CDR1 as KGHDR and CDR2 as SFDVKD. CDR3 in amino acids: CATSDSQLNTEAFF. CDR3 coding DNA: TGTGCCACCAGTGATTCACAGCTGAACACTGAAGCTTTCTTT.

The CDR3 region has the DNA TGCGCCAGCAGCTTGACCAGCGGGGGGACCGGGGAGCTGTTTTTT. Protein sequence: CASSLTSGGTGELFF. This chain joins TRBV5-1 and TRBJ2-2; 9 positions agree with TRBD2. Germline loops: CDR1 SGHRS, CDR2 YFSETQ. Trimming at V came to 1 base and at J to 5 bases, leaving 3 bases not matched to a gene. The CDR3 is made up of 15 amino acids.

The chain uses TRBV12-3 or TRBV12-4 and TRBJ2-5, with TRBD2 matching 8 bases. This CDR3 region has 16 residues. Germline trimming cut 6 bases from V and 4 bases from J; bases unmatched to any gene: 13. The CDR3 DNA reads as TGTGCCAGCAGAGGGGAGCGGGGGCCGGGGAGAGAGACCCAGTACTTC. Translation gives CASRGERGPGRETQYF.

V and J are TRBV10-1 and TRBJ2-1, with TRBD2 matching 9 bases. The CDR3 covers 16 residues. With 7 bases clipped from V and 12 bases from J, the junction kept 19 bases outside the gene matches. The germline V gene encodes CDR1 WNHNN and CDR2 SYGVQD (reference sequence). CDR3 coding DNA: TGCGCCAGCATCTTACTAGCGGGCCCGCGGGATGAGGCGCAGTTCTTC. It translates to CASILLAGPRDEAQFF.